These T cell receptor beta chains were read from a single sample in a study of T cell responses to AZD1222 COVID-19 vaccine. Only in-frame clones appear in the TCRdb table, and some are missing; sequencing was by immunoSEQ multiplex PCR. The sample holds 150,000 to 200,000 clones; just under 95% are singletons and the top ten take about 1%. The specimen was peripheral blood, collected on day 0 of AZD1222 vaccination. These TCRs come from an adult in good health. The CDR3 runs from the conserved cysteine through the conserved F or W. Size is stated for part of the rows, as once, few or many counts, or as a class when the clone is expanded.

V gene	clone size	CDR3 protein
TRBV7-8	NA	CASSLDGIGYSPLHF
TRBV5-1	NA	CASSLASGANVLTF
TRBV19	NA	CASSLGPNSGNTIYF
TRBV18	NA	CASSPRGSNEKLFF
TRBV11-2	NA	CASSLRRGGNTEAFF
TRBV4-3	NA	CASSQKHWGHETQYF
TRBV4-1	once	CASSQVVAGLSKLFF
TRBV7-9	NA	CASSLTNRLEAFF
TRBV19	once	CAIGDRGLVEPQHF
TRBV2	NA	CASGATAYSGNTIYF
TRBV6-5	once	CASSYSITSSGNTIYF
TRBV9	NA	CASSPLGRVETQYF
TRBV7-7	NA	CASSKGSVGTGELFF
TRBV6-2/TRBV6-3	NA	CASSWTGANVLTF
TRBV28	NA	CASNPILQGNQPQHF
TRBV7-9	NA	CASSGHASTGELFF
TRBV29-1	NA	CSVPGTLNYEQYF
TRBV7-8	NA	CASSPSIAGANQETQYF
TRBV3-1/TRBV3-2	NA	CASSRTTGIYGYTF
TRBV19	NA	CASTTRTGYTGELFF
TRBV3-1/TRBV3-2	NA	CASSQDLPENTEAFF
TRBV19	NA	CASSDRGSSPLHF
TRBV28	NA	CASSLAQLYGYTF
TRBV12-3/TRBV12-4	few	CASSIRQGSGYTF
TRBV18	NA	CASSPPAKGPEAFF